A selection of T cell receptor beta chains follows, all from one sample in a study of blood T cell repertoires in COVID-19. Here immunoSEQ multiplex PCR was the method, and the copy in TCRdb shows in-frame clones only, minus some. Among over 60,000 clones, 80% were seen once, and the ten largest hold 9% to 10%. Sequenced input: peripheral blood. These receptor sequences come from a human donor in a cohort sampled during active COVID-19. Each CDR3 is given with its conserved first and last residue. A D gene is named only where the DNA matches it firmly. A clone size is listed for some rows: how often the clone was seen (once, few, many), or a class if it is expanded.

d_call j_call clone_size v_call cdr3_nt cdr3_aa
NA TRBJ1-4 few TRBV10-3 TGTGCCATCAGTGGAGGGGGTGCAACTAATGAAAAACTGTTTTTT CAISGGGATNEKLFF
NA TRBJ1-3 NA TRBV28 TGTGCCAGCAGTTCCCTTAGGGGCCCCTCTGGAAACACCATATATTTT CASSSLRGPSGNTIYF
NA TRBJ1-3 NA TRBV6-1 TGTGCCAGCAGTGAACTTCCTGGAAACACCATATATTTT CASSELPGNTIYF
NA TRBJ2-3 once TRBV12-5 TGTGCTAGTGGTTTGGGGGGCGGGGAGACGCAGTATTTT CASGLGGGETQYF
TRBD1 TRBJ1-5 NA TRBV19 TGTGCCAGTACCCCGGGACAGGGGAGGGTGTTTCAGCCCCAGCATTTT CASTPGQGRVFQPQHF
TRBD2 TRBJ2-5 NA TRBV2 TGTGCCAGCAGTGGGGGACTAGCGGCTGGAGAGACCCAGTACTTC CASSGGLAAGETQYF
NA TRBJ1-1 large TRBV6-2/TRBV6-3 TGTGCCAGCAGTACGGATCAGGTGGGGCATGAAGCTTTCTTT CASSTDQVGHEAFF
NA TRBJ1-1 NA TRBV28 TGTGCCAGCAGTTTATTCAGGGGCACTGAAGCTTTCTTT CASSLFRGTEAFF
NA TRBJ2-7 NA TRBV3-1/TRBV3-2 TGTGCCAGCAGCCAAGATCTGACTTCCTTGAAGCAGTACTTC CASSQDLTSLKQYF
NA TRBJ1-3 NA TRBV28 TGTGCCAGCAGTTCCGCGGGAATCATCTCTGGAAACACCATATATTTT CASSSAGIISGNTIYF
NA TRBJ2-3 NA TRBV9 TGTGCCAGCAGCGTAGTTTCCGGGACAAGCACAGATACGCAGTATTTT CASSVVSGTSTDTQYF
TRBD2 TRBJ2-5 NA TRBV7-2 TGTGCCAGCAGCTCAAGAGGTAGCGGGAAGGAGACCCAGTACTTC CASSSRGSGKETQYF
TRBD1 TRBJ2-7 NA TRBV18 TGTGCCAGCTCACCACAGGGGGCAAATCCCTACGAGCAGTACTTC CASSPQGANPYEQYF
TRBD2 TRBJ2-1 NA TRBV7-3 TGTGCCAGCAGCTCATCCCCGAGACTAGCGGGGGAGGATGAGCAGTTCTTC CASSSSPRLAGEDEQFF